The T cell receptor beta chain under discussion was sequenced for a study of cytomegalovirus exposure and HLA in healthy donors. The study, taken as a whole, reports: There were a few CMV-associated chains whose specificity for CMV antigens was confirmed in vitro. The records held CMV serostatus as the only immune exposure information. Most likely, a cluster of highly shared sequence variants arose as a sequencing artifact. In a later analysis, TCR beta V- and J-gene trimming was associated with a missense DCLRE1C variant.

This CDR3 contains 18 residues. V shed 0 bases and J shed 2 bases, with 18 bases lying between them. Germline V CDR1 and CDR2: SGHVS, FNYEAQ. PCR amplification relied on 60 Vbeta primers (plus 13 Jbeta primers). The table came from immunoSEQ multiplex PCR; TCRdb's copy has only in-frame clones and leaves some out. The sample consists of over 100,000 clones, about 61% of them appearing once. This clone was counted once. Its antigen is as yet unknown. The clonotype was recovered from a woman between 40 and 50 years old in good health and CMV-seronegative. The sample comprised PBMCs. This chain connects TRBV7-6 to TRBJ2-3; D might be TRBD2 (6 bases). CDR3 region: CASSLAIPTGGYTDTQYF. Written as DNA, the CDR3 is TGTGCCAGCAGCTTAGCGATACCGACCGGGGGATACACAGATACGCAGTATTTT.